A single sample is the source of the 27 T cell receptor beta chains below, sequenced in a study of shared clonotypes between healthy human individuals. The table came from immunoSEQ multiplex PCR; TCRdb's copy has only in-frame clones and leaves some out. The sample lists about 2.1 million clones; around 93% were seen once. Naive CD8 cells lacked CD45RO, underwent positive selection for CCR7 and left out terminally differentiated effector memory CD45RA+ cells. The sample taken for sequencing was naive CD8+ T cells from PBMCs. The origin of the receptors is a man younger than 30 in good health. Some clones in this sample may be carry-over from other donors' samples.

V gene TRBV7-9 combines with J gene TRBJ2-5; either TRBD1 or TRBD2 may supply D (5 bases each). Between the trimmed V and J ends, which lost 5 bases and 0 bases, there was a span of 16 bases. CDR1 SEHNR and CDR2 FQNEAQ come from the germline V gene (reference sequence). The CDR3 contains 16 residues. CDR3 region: CASSPAVRGNQETQYF. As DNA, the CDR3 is TGTGCCAGCAGCCCAGCGGTGAGGGGAAACCAAGAGACCCAGTACTTC. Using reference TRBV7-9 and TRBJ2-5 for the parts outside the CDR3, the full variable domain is DTGVSQNPRHKITKRGQNVTFRCDPISEHNRLYWYRQTLGQGPEFLTYFQNEAQLEKSRLLSDRFSAERPKGSFSTLEIQRTEQGDSAMYLCASSPAVRGNQETQYFGPGTRLLVL.

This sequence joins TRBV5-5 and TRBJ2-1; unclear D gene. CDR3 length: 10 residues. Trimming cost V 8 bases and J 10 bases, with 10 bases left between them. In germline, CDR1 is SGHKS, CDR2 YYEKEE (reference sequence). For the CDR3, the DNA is TGTGCCAGTTCAATCGGGGAGCAGTTCTTC. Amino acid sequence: CASSIGEQFF.

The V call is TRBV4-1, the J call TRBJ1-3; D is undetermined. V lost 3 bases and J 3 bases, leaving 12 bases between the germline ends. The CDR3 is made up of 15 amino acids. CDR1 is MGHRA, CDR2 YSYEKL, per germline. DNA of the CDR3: TGCGCCAGCAGCCAGGTTTCAGGCGGTGGAAACACCATATATTTT. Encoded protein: CASSQVSGGGNTIYF.

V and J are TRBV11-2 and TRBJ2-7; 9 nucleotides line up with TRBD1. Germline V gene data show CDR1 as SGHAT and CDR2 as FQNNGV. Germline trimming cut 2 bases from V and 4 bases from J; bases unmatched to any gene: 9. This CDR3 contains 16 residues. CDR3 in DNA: TGTGCCAGCAGCTTAATCGCCGGGACAGGGTTGTACGAGCAGTACTTC. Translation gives CASSLIAGTGLYEQYF.

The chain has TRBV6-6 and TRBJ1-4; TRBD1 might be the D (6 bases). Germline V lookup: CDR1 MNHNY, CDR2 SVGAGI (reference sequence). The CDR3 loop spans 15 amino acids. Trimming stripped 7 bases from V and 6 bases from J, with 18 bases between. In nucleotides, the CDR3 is TGTGCCAGCACTCGGCGGGGGGGCGAACATGAAAAACTGTTTTTT. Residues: CASTRRGGEHEKLFF.

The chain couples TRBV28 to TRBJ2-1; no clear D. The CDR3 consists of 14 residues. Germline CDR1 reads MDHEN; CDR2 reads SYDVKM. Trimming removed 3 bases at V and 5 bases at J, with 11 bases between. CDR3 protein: CASSFPRPDNEQFF. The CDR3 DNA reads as TGTGCCAGCAGTTTCCCACGACCTGACAATGAGCAGTTCTTC.

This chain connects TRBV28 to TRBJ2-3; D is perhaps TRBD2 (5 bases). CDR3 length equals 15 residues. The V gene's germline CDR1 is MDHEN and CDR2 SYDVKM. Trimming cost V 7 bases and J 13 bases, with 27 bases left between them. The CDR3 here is CASTTRRALDPSEYF. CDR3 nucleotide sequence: TGTGCCAGCACAACTAGACGGGCTCTGGATCCTTCAGAGTATTTT.

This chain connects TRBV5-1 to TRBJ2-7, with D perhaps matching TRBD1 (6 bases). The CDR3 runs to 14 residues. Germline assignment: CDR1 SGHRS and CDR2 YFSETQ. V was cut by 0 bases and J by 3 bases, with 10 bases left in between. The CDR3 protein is CASSLEGVNYEQYF. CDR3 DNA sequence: TGCGCCAGCAGCTTGGAGGGGGTCAACTACGAGCAGTACTTC. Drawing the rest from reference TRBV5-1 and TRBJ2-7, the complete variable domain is KAGVTQTPRYLIKTRGQQVTLSCSPISGHRSVSWYQQTPGQGLQFLFEYFSETQRNKGNFPGRFSGRQFSNSRSEMNVSTLELGDSALYLCASSLEGVNYEQYFGPGTRLTVT.

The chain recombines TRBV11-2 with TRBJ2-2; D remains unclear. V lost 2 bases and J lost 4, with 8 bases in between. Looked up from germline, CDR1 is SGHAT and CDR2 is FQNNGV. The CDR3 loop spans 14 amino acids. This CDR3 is CASSLTPPTGELFF. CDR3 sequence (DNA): TGTGCCAGCAGCTTAACCCCGCCCACCGGGGAGCTGTTTTTT.

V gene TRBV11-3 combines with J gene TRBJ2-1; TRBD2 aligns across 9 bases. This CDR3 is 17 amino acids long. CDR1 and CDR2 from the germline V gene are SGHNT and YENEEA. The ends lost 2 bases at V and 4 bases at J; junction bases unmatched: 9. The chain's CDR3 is CASSLKRTAGGYNEQFF. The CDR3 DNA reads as TGTGCCAGCAGCTTAAAGCGGACGGCGGGGGGGTACAATGAGCAGTTCTTC.

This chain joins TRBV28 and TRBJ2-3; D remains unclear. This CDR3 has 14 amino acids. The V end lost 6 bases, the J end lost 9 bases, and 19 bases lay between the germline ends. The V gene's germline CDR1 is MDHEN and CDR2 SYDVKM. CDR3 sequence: CASSPPDLMGTQYF. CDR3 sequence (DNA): TGTGCCAGCAGCCCTCCAGACCTGATGGGCACGCAGTATTTT.

Written as DNA, the CDR3 is TGTGCCAGCAGTGAGACAGGGGCCACGTACTACGAGCAGTACTTC. It translates to CASSETGATYYEQYF. The chain recombines TRBV2 with TRBJ2-7; 8 nucleotides align to TRBD1. The CDR3 is 15 amino acids. With 3 bases clipped from V and 3 bases from J, the junction kept 7 bases outside the gene matches. Germline V gene data show CDR1 as SNHLY and CDR2 as FYNNEI.

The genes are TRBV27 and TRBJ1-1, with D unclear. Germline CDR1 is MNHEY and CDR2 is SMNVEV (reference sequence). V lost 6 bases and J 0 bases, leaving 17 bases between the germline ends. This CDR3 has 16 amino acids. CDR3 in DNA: TGTGCCAGCAGAGTTTATTTTGCAGAACTGAACACTGAAGCTTTCTTT. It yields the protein CASRVYFAELNTEAFF.

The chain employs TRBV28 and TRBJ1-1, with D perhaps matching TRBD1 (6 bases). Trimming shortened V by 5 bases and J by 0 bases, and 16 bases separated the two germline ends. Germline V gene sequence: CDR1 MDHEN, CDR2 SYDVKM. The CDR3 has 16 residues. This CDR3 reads CASSQRGGQMNTEAFF. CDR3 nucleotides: TGTGCCAGCAGTCAGAGGGGAGGACAGATGAACACTGAAGCTTTCTTT.

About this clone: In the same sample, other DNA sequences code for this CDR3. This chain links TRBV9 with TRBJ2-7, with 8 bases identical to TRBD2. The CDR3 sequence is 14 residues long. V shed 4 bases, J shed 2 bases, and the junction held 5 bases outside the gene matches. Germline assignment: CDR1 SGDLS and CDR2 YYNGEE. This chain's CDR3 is CASSPRGGTYEQYF. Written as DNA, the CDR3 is TGTGCCAGCAGCCCCCGGGGGGGGACCTACGAGCAGTACTTC.

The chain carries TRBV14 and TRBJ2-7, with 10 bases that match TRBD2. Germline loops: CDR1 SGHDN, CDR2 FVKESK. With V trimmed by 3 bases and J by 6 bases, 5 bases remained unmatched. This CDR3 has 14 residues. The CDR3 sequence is CASSQLLAGVEQYF. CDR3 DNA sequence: TGTGCCAGCAGCCAGCTCCTAGCGGGAGTCGAGCAGTACTTC.

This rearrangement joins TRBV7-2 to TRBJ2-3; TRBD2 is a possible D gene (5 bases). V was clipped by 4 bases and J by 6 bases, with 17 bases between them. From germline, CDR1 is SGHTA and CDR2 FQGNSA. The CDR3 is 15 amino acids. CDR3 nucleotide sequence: TGTGCCAGCAGCTCCCTCATGTCTAGCTTGGATACGCAGTATTTT. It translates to CASSSLMSSLDTQYF.

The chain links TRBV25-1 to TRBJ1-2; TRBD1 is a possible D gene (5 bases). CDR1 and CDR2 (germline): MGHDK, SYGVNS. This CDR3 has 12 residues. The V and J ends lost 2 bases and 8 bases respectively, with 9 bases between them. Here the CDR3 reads CASSENRWGYTF. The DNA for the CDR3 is TGTGCCAGCAGTGAAAACAGGTGGGGCTACACCTTC.

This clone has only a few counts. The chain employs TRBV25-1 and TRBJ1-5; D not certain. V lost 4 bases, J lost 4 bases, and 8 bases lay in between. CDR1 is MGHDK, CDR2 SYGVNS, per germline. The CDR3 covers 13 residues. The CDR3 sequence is CASSVATNQPQHF. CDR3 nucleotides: TGTGCCAGCAGTGTGGCTACAAATCAGCCCCAGCATTTT. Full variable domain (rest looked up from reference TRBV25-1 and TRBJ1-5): EADIYQTPRYLVIGTGKKITLECSQTMGHDKMYWYQQDPGMELHLIHYSYGVNSTEKGDLSSESTVSRIRTEHFPLTLESARPSHTSQYLCASSVATNQPQHFGDGTRLSIL.

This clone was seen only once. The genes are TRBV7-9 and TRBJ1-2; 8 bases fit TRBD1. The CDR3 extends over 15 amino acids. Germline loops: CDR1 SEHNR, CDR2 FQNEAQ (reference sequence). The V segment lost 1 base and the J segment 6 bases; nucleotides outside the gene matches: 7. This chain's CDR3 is CASSLEDRAYDGYTF. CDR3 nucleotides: TGTGCCAGCAGCTTAGAGGACAGGGCCTATGATGGCTACACCTTC.

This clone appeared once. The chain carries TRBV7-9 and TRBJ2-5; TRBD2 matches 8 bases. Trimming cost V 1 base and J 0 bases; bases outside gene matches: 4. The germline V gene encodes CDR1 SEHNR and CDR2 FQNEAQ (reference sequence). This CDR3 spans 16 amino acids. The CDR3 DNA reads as TGTGCCAGCAGCTTAGGCGTTAGCGGGAACCAAGAGACCCAGTACTTC. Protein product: CASSLGVSGNQETQYF.

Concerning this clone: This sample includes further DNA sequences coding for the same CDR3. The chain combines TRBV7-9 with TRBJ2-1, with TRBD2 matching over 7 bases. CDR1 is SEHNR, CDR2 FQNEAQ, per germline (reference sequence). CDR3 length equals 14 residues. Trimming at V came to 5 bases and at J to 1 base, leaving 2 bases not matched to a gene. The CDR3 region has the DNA TGTGCCAGCAGCCTGGGGGGGTCCTACAATGAGCAGTTCTTC. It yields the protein CASSLGGSYNEQFF.

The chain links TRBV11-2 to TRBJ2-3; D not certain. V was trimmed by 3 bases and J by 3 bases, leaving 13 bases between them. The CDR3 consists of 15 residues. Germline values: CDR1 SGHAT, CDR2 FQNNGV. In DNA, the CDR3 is TGTGCCAGCAGCTTTACCCCCAGAACGACAGATACGCAGTATTTT. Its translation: CASSFTPRTTDTQYF.

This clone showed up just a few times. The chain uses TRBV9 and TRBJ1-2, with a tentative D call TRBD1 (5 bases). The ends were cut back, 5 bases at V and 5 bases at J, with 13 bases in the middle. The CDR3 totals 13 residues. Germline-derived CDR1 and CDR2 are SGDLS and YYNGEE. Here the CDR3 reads CASRSDSPYGYTF. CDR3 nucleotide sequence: TGTGCCAGCAGGAGCGACAGCCCTTATGGCTACACCTTC.

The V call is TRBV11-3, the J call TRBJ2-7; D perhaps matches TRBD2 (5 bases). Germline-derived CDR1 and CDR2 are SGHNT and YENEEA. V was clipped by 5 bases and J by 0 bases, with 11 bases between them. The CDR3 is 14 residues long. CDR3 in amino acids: CASSTRGSSYEQYF. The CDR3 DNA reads TGTGCCAGCAGCACACGGGGTAGCTCCTACGAGCAGTACTTC. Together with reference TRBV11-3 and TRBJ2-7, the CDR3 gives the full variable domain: EAGVVQSPRYKIIEKKQPVAFWCNPISGHNTLYWYLQNLGQGPELLIRYENEEAVDDSQLPKDRFSAERLKGVDSTLKIQPAELGDSAVYLCASSTRGSSYEQYFGPGTRLTVT.

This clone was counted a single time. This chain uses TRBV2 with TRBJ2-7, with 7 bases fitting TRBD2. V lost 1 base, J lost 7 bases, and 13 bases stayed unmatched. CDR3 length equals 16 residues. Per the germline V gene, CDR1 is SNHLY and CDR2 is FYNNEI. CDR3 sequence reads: CASSEGVSGLFFEQYF. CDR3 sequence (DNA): TGTGCCAGCAGTGAAGGGGTTAGCGGGTTGTTTTTTGAGCAGTACTTC. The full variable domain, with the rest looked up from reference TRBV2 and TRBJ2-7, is EPEVTQTPSHQVTQMGQEVILRCVPISNHLYFYWYRQILGQKVEFLVSFYNNEISEKSEIFDDQFSVERPDGSNFTLKIRSTKLEDSAMYFCASSEGVSGLFFEQYFGPGTRLTVT.

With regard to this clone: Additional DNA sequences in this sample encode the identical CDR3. The CDR3 region has the DNA TGTGCCAGTAGTCTCGACGGCGAAGAGACCCAGTACTTC. As protein: CASSLDGEETQYF. The chain recombines TRBV19 with TRBJ2-5; no reliable D call. V shed 5 bases and J shed 3 bases, with 10 bases lying between them. The CDR3 spans 13 residues. Germline V gene sequence: CDR1 LNHDA, CDR2 SQIVND (reference sequence). The full variable domain, completed using reference TRBV19 and TRBJ2-5, is DGGITQSPKYLFRKEGQNVTLSCEQNLNHDAMYWYRQDPGQGLRLIYYSQIVNDFQKGDIAEGYSVSREKKESFPLTVTSAQKNPTAFYLCASSLDGEETQYFGPGTRLLVL.